The present TCR beta chain was sequenced within a study of T cells in Graves' hyperthyroidism and ophthalmopathy. Ophthalmopathy in the patients scored at least 3 on Clinical Activity Score and at least 4 on NOSPECS grade, lasting under 3 months. Each diagnosis was grounded in clinical symptoms, serum thyroxine and TRAb, thyroid ultrasound, and orbital computed tomography. Out of approximately 9.9 ml of fresh peripheral blood came the PBMCs. RNA transcripts were the template for amplifying TCR beta CDR3 regions. First-round RT-PCR of the TCR CDR3 relied on the HTBI primer set. TCRdb called the multiplex PCR reads again in MiXCR, with one record for every CDR3 protein. The sample lists approximately 600,000 distinct CDR3 sequences, under 25% seen once, with 34% in the top ten. The CDR3 contains 12 residues. Germline V gene lookup returns CDR1 KGHDR and CDR2 SFDVKD. Trimming removed 4 bases from V and 8 bases from J, with 7 bases in between.

Input material: blood. The TCR was taken from a young man with Graves' ophthalmopathy. V is TRBV24-1 and J is TRBJ1-4; D is undetermined. CDR3 bases: TGTGCCACCAGTGACAGAGGCGAAAAACTGTTTTTT. Translating it yields CATSDRGEKLFF.